Listed below are T cell receptor beta chains from one sample, sequenced in a study of blood T cell repertoires in COVID-19. Produced via immunoSEQ multiplex PCR; TCRdb's table is partial and in-frame only. Here the sample spans fewer than 250,000 clones, 92% being singletons. The sequenced material came from peripheral blood. These receptors were collected from a man younger than 45 with acute or convalescent COVID-19. The CDR3 runs from the conserved cysteine through the conserved F or W. The D gene is left open where the match is weak. Clone size is not always given. Where it is, it says once, few, many or a class for expanded clones.

>TRBJ2-7|-|-|TRBV7-9|13
TGTGCCAGCAGCTTGGGGGGACCCAACGAGCAGTACTTC
CASSLGGPNEQYF
>TRBJ2-5|few|TRBD2|TRBV27|14
TGTGCCAGCAGTCCGGGGGGGGACTGGGAGACCCAGTACTTC
CASSPGGDWETQYF
>TRBJ1-5|-|-|TRBV5-5|17
TGTGCCAGCAGCTCCCGTACCGGGGGAAATAGCAATCAGCCCCAGCATTTT
CASSSRTGGNSNQPQHF
>TRBJ2-5|-|TRBD1|TRBV7-6|14
TGTGCCAGCAGCAACCAGGGGGCTCGGGAGACCCAGTACTTC
CASSNQGARETQYF
>TRBJ1-6|-|-|TRBV28|16
TGTGCCAGCAGTCCGAGCCCAGGGGTAGGGAATTCACCCCTCCACTTT
CASSPSPGVGNSPLHF
>TRBJ2-5|-|TRBD1|TRBV18|15
TGTGCCAGCTCAGGACAGGGGGCAACTCTAGGGACCCAGTACTTC
CASSGQGATLGTQYF
>TRBJ2-3|-|TRBD2|TRBV7-2|17
TGTGCCAGCACCCTCGCCGGGACTAGCGGGGCGAGGGATACGCAGTATTTT
CASTLAGTSGARDTQYF
>TRBJ2-2|-|-|TRBV7-3|14
TGTGCCAGCAGCTTAGCGACTAACACCGGGGAGCTGTTTTTT
CASSLATNTGELFF
>TRBJ2-7|-|TRBD2|TRBV30|15
TGTGCCTGGCGCCCCAGGAGCGGGGGGGGGCACGAGCAGTACTTC
CAWRPRSGGGHEQYF
>TRBJ2-6|-|TRBD1|TRBV25-1|16
TGTGCCAGCAGTGAGAACAGGGGGACCGGGGCCAACGTCCTGACTTTC
CASSENRGTGANVLTF
>TRBJ2-7|-|-|TRBV20-1|11
TGCAGTGCTAGAGAGCGTCGCGAGCAGTACTTC
CSARERREQYF
>TRBJ2-2|once|-|TRBV19|16
TGTGCCAGTAGTAAACAGCCCCCGCGTGTAGCCGGGGAGCTGTTTTTT
CASSKQPPRVAGELFF
>TRBJ1-5|-|-|TRBV10-3|14
TGTGCCATCAGTGATCGGGGGAGCAATCAGCCCCAGCATTTT
CAISDRGSNQPQHF
>TRBJ2-2|-|-|TRBV30|16
TGTGCCTGGCTAACAGGGAAGGCCTTGAACACCGGGGAGCTGTTTTTT
CAWLTGKALNTGELFF
>TRBJ2-6|-|-|TRBV9|20
TGTGCCAGCAGCGTCCAAGCGGGCAACTCTCCATCCTCTGGGGCCAACGTCCTGACTTTC
CASSVQAGNSPSSGANVLTF
>TRBJ2-1|-|TRBD2|TRBV19|14
TGTGCCAGTAGTACCCCAGACTCACTAGCGCCCATGATCTTC
CASSTPDSLAPMIF
>TRBJ2-2|-|TRBD2|TRBV6-6|16
TGTGCCAGCAGTTCCCGGACTAGCCCGAGGAGGGGGGAGCTGTTTTTT
CASSSRTSPRRGELFF
>TRBJ1-2|-|-|TRBV4-1|15
TGCGCCAGCAGCCAAGTGACAGACCCTAACTATGGCTACACCTTC
CASSQVTDPNYGYTF
>TRBJ2-5|once|-|TRBV14|15
TGTGCCAGCAGCCAATTCTCGACTCCCCAAGAGACCCAGTACTTC
CASSQFSTPQETQYF
>TRBJ1-2|-|-|TRBV5-8|14
TGTGCCAGCAGCTTGGGGAGGGATAACTATGGCTACACCTTC
CASSLGRDNYGYTF
>TRBJ2-3|-|TRBD1|TRBV10-1|16
TGCGCCAGCTCAACCGGGCAGGGGGCTTTCACAGATACGCAGTATTTT
CASSTGQGAFTDTQYF
>TRBJ1-5|-|-|TRBV7-3|15
TGTGCCAGCAGCGCGGGTGGACAGAATTCTCAGCCCCAGCATTTT
CASSAGGQNSQPQHF
>TRBJ2-7|few|-|TRBV7-9|14
TGTGCCAGCAGCTTAGGAGGCCAGTACTACGAGCAGTACTTC
CASSLGGQYYEQYF
>TRBJ2-3|-|-|TRBV28|14
TGTGCCAGCAGCACTCACTCGGGAATGAATACGCAGTATTTT
CASSTHSGMNTQYF
>TRBJ1-6|-|-|TRBV30|13
TGTGCCTGGAGCTTTCAGGGGAATTCACCCCTCCACTTT
CAWSFQGNSPLHF
>TRBJ2-7|-|-|TRBV6-6|14
TGTGCCAGCAGGATAGACAGAGCCCTCTACGAGCAGTACTTC
CASRIDRALYEQYF
>TRBJ1-6|once|TRBD1|TRBV2|13
TGTGCCGGCCGACAGGGGCCAAATTCACCCCTCCACTTT
CAGRQGPNSPLHF
>TRBJ2-5|once|TRBD2|TRBV10-3|15
TGTGCCATCAGGGGAGCGGGAGGGGGGCAAGAGACCCAGTACTTC
CAIRGAGGGQETQYF
>TRBJ2-6|-|TRBD1|TRBV6-1|16
TGTGCCAGCAGTGAATGGACAGGTCCCGGGGCCAACGTCCTGACTTTC
CASSEWTGPGANVLTF
>TRBJ2-1|-|TRBD2|TRBV11-3|17
TGTGCCAGCAGCTTAGGTTCGCGGGAGGGGAAATCCAATGAGCAGTTCTTC
CASSLGSREGKSNEQFF